These 25 T cell receptor beta chains originate from one sample sequenced in a study of blood T cell repertoires in COVID-19. The assay was immunoSEQ multiplex PCR, and TCRdb's table has in-frame clones only and misses some. This sample has about 120,000 clones; about 80% occur once, and the top ten carry around 7.5%. Sequences were obtained from peripheral blood. These receptors originate from a man between 70 and 80 years old with active or convalescent COVID-19.

V gene TRBV20-1 combines with J gene TRBJ1-6; D is uncertain. The length of the CDR3 is 14 residues. The V gene's germline CDR1 is DFQATT and CDR2 SNEGSKA (reference sequence). Trimming left V 3 bases short and J 0 bases short, with 6 bases between. Here the CDR3 DNA reads TGCAGTGCTAGTAAGAGCTCCTATAATTCACCCCTCCACTTT. It translates to CSASKSSYNSPLHF.

The V and J genes are TRBV5-8 and TRBJ1-5; a possible D gene is TRBD1 (6 bases). The CDR3 totals 15 residues. Germline loops: CDR1 SGHTS, CDR2 YDEGEE. Trimming pared 2 bases from V and 6 bases from J, leaving 15 bases between. The CDR3 here is CASSFGGQFSQPQHF. The CDR3, as DNA: TGTGCCAGCAGCTTTGGGGGACAATTTTCTCAGCCCCAGCATTTT.

The chain is built from TRBV18 and TRBJ1-1; D call uncertain. Trimming took off 2 bases at V and 2 bases at J, with 9 bases between the two ends. CDR1 is KGHSH and CDR2 is LQKENI in the germline V gene. The CDR3 totals 14 residues. The CDR3: CASSPSIRNTEAFF. The DNA for the CDR3 is TGTGCCAGCTCACCAAGCATAAGAAACACTGAAGCTTTCTTT.

This chain uses TRBV29-1 with TRBJ1-2; D unclear. This CDR3 has 11 amino acids. Germline CDR1 SQVTM, CDR2 ANQGSEA. With 4 bases removed from V and 8 bases from J, the gap between germline ends came to 11 bases. The CDR3 nucleotides are TGCAGCGTTGGTGGAGTTGAAGGCTACACCTTC. This codes for CSVGGVEGYTF.

V is TRBV24-1 and J is TRBJ2-1, with D possibly being TRBD2 (7 bases). Trimming removed 7 bases at V and 8 bases at J, with 14 bases between. This CDR3 comprises 13 residues. The germline V gene encodes CDR1 KGHDR and CDR2 SFDVKD. The CDR3 spells CATSRGGGDEQFF. CDR3 DNA: TGTGCCACCAGCCGCGGAGGGGGGGATGAGCAGTTCTTC.

The chain carries TRBV7-8 and TRBJ2-2, with D possibly being TRBD2 (6 bases). The V gene's germline CDR1 is SGHVS and CDR2 FQNEAQ. V gave up 8 bases and J gave up 0 bases, with 13 bases separating them. The CDR3 length is 15 residues. The CDR3 protein is CASRTTSANTGELFF. The DNA of the CDR3 is TGTGCCAGCCGGACTACCTCTGCGAACACCGGGGAGCTGTTTTTT.

The chain joins TRBV18 to TRBJ1-5, with D maybe TRBD1 (5 bases). This CDR3 is 15 amino acids long. Germline CDR1 KGHSH, CDR2 LQKENI. The ends were cut back, 4 bases at V and 5 bases at J, with 15 bases in the middle. CDR3 amino acids: CASSLYHRSDQPQHF. The DNA for the CDR3 is TGTGCCAGCTCACTCTACCACAGGAGCGATCAGCCCCAGCATTTT. The entire variable domain, with the rest obtained from reference TRBV18 and TRBJ1-5, is as follows: NAGVMQNPRHLVRRRGQEARLRCSPMKGHSHVYWYRQLPEEGLKFMVYLQKENIIDESGMPKERFSAEFPKEGPSILRIQQVVRGDSAAYFCASSLYHRSDQPQHFGDGTRLSIL.

The chain recombines TRBV5-4 with TRBJ1-3; 8 positions match TRBD1. The ends lost 4 bases at V and 1 base at J; junction bases unmatched: 16. Per germline, CDR1 SGHNT and CDR2 YYREEE (reference sequence). The CDR3 length is 19 residues. This CDR3 reads CASSRGQGGGVLSGNTIYF. Written as DNA, the CDR3 is TGTGCCAGCAGCCGCGGACAGGGTGGGGGAGTCTTGTCTGGAAACACCATATATTTT.

The genes are TRBV9 and TRBJ2-5; D perhaps matches TRBD2 (7 bases). Germline V CDR1 and CDR2: SGDLS, YYNGEE. The CDR3 has 15 amino acids. Trimming pared 0 bases from V and 5 bases from J, leaving 14 bases between. The CDR3 protein is CASSVGHGGRETQYF. The CDR3 DNA reads as TGTGCCAGCAGCGTAGGCCACGGGGGGCGGGAGACCCAGTACTTC.

In this sample, this clone turned up once. This sequence joins TRBV27 and TRBJ2-1; maybe TRBD1 (6 bases). The CDR3 is 15 residues long. The germline V gene has CDR1 MNHEY and CDR2 SMNVEV (reference sequence). Between the trimmed V and J ends, which lost 3 bases and 4 bases, there was a span of 13 bases. CDR3 in DNA: TGTGCCAGCAGTTTGACTGGACAGATATACAATGAGCAGTTCTTC. Its translation: CASSLTGQIYNEQFF.

The J gene is TRBJ2-7, the V gene TRBV6-5; 7 nucleotides align to TRBD1. In germline, CDR1 is MNHEY, CDR2 SVGAGI. V shed 7 bases and J 0 bases; nucleotides not matched to a gene: 9. The CDR3 totals 15 residues. CDR3 in DNA: TGTGCCAGCACCCCGGACAGGAGGAGCTCCTACGAGCAGTACTTC. Translation: CASTPDRRSSYEQYF.

V gene TRBV6-1 combines with J gene TRBJ2-7; TRBD2 aligns across 11 bases. V lost 3 bases to trimming and J lost 0 bases; unmatched junction nucleotides: 7. Germline CDR1 reads MNHNS; CDR2 reads SASEGT. The CDR3 is 17 residues long. This chain's CDR3 is CASSDQTGTSGSYEQYF. The CDR3 DNA sequence: TGTGCCAGCAGTGACCAAACCGGGACTAGCGGCTCCTACGAGCAGTACTTC.

The CDR3 here is CASTTSVFSTDTQYF. The CDR3 bases are TGTGCCAGCACCACTAGCGTTTTTAGCACAGATACGCAGTATTTT. The chain employs TRBV2 and TRBJ2-3; TRBD2 matches 7 bases. This CDR3 is built from 15 residues. V gave up 7 bases and J gave up 0 bases; unmatched junction bases: 7. Germline values: CDR1 SNHLY, CDR2 FYNNEI.

V is TRBV27 and J is TRBJ1-2, with D possibly matching TRBD1 (5 bases). The CDR3 totals 15 residues. V gave up 3 bases and J gave up 6 bases, with 17 bases separating them. Germline lookup yields CDR1 MNHEY and CDR2 SMNVEV (reference sequence). The CDR3 coding sequence is TGTGCCAGCAGTTTTGACCGGGGGGATGGGAATGGCTACACCTTC. Translating it yields CASSFDRGDGNGYTF.

This clone has only a few counts. The V gene is TRBV5-4, the J gene TRBJ2-3; 14 positions agree with TRBD2. The trim removed 3 bases at V and 7 bases at J, leaving 4 bases unmatched. From germline, CDR1 is SGHNT and CDR2 YYREEE (reference sequence). CDR3 length equals 15 residues. The CDR3 nucleotides are TGTGCCAGCAGCTCGACTAGCGGGAGGGCAAATACGCAGTATTTT. Amino acid sequence: CASSSTSGRANTQYF.

The chain is built from TRBV6-4 and TRBJ1-3, with D possibly being TRBD1 (6 bases). Per germline, CDR1 MRHNA and CDR2 SNTAGT. The CDR3 is 12 residues long. With 4 bases removed from V and 11 bases from J, the gap between germline ends came to 12 bases. The CDR3 DNA reads TGTGCCAGCAGTGGCCTACAGGGCGCCATATATTTT. This translates into CASSGLQGAIYF.

V and J are TRBV28 and TRBJ1-4; D is unresolved. This CDR3 contains 15 residues. V was cut by 5 bases and J by 0 bases, with 10 bases left in between. Germline CDR1 and CDR2: MDHEN and SYDVKM. CDR3 loop: CASSRPGSTNEKLFF. In DNA form, the CDR3 reads TGTGCCAGCAGTAGGCCAGGCTCAACTAATGAAAAACTGTTTTTT.

This clone was observed a handful of times. The V call is TRBV2, the J call TRBJ1-4; no clear D gene. The CDR3 sequence is 15 residues long. Per the germline V gene, CDR1 is SNHLY and CDR2 is FYNNEI. V shed 7 bases and J shed 8 bases, with 20 bases lying between them. The CDR3 nucleotides are TGTGCCAGCATTCGGTTAGGGCGAGCGGGGGAAAAACTGTTTTTT. Protein product: CASIRLGRAGEKLFF.

The chain combines TRBV10-1 with TRBJ2-2; D perhaps matches TRBD2 (7 bases). The germline V gene encodes CDR1 WNHNN and CDR2 SYGVQD (reference sequence). The germline V and J ends were trimmed by 3 bases and 6 bases, with 17 bases remaining between them. This CDR3 spans 16 amino acids. CDR3 bases: TGCGCCAGCAGTGATAATGTGGGGGGGCTCGCCGGGGAGCTGTTTTTT. Protein product: CASSDNVGGLAGELFF.

This clone was detected a few times. The chain combines TRBV3-1 (or the pseudogene TRBV3-2) with TRBJ2-5; D possibly corresponds to TRBD2 (6 bases). The CDR3 contains 14 residues. V lost 8 bases, J lost 4 bases, and 17 bases lay in between. CDR1 LGHDT and CDR2 YNNKEL come from the germline V gene (reference sequence). For the CDR3, the DNA is TGTGCCAGCTCCCCGGGCGGGGCAAGAGAGACCCAGTACTTC. Translating it yields CASSPGGARETQYF.

Details on this clone: Other DNA sequences in this sample translate to the same CDR3. The chain has TRBV15 and TRBJ2-5, with D perhaps matching TRBD1 (6 bases). This CDR3 contains 13 residues. V lost 1 base and J 4 bases, leaving 7 bases between the germline ends. Germline V CDR1 and CDR2: LNHNV, YYDKDF (reference sequence). CDR3 region: CATSRGGGETQYF. In DNA, the CDR3 is TGTGCCACCAGCAGAGGAGGGGGAGAGACCCAGTACTTC.

V gene TRBV27 combines with J gene TRBJ1-2; no clear D. Between the trimmed V and J ends, which lost 4 bases and 9 bases, there was a span of 15 bases. CDR3 size: 13 residues. Germline V gene lookup returns CDR1 MNHEY and CDR2 SMNVEV (reference sequence). For the CDR3, the DNA is TGTGCCAGCAGTTACTCCGGGATACATAGCTACACCTTC. This codes for CASSYSGIHSYTF.

As regards this clone: The junction differs from germline at one of its ends, possibly a read error. The gene calls are TRBV5-6 and TRBJ1-2; TRBD1 agrees at 12 bases. The germline gives CDR1 SGHDT, CDR2 YYEEEE. CDR3 length: 16 amino acids. Here the CDR3 reads CASSLDPGDRGLGYTF. The CDR3 region has the DNA TGTGCCAGCAGTTTGGATCCGGGGGACAGGGGGCTTGGCTACACCTTC.

The chain uses TRBV7-8 and TRBJ2-3; D not resolved. Germline V lookup: CDR1 SGHVS, CDR2 FQNEAQ. The CDR3 consists of 16 residues. Trimming took off 4 bases at V and 5 bases at J, with 19 bases between the two ends. CDR3 amino acids: CASSYRSRPTGDTQYF. DNA of the CDR3: TGTGCCAGCAGCTACCGATCACGTCCAACGGGAGATACGCAGTATTTT. The full variable domain, its missing parts supplied by reference TRBV7-8 and TRBJ2-3, is GAGVSQSPRYKVAKRGQDVALRCDPISGHVSLFWYQQALGQGPEFLTYFQNEAQLDKSGLPSDRFFAERPEGSVSTLKIQRTQQEDSAVYLCASSYRSRPTGDTQYFGPGTRLTVL.

J is TRBJ1-2 and V is TRBV7-2, with D maybe TRBD1 (6 bases). CDR3 length: 13 residues. Germline assignment: CDR1 SGHTA and CDR2 FQGNSA. V lost 3 bases and J lost 5, with 10 bases in between. CDR3 sequence: CASSFRGAYGYTF. Here the CDR3 DNA reads TGTGCCAGCAGCTTTCGGGGGGCGTATGGCTACACCTTC. Full variable domain (missing parts from reference TRBV7-2 and TRBJ1-2): GAGVSQSPSNKVTEKGKDVELRCDPISGHTALYWYRQSLGQGLEFLIYFQGNSAPDKSGLPSDRFSAERTGGSVSTLTIQRTQQEDSAVYLCASSFRGAYGYTFGSGTRLTVV.